The 26 T cell receptor beta chains listed next were all sequenced from one sample in a study of T cells in women clearing cervical HPV infection. Repertoires were generated with immunoSEQ multiplex PCR, while TCRdb's copy carries only in-frame clones and drops some. There are under 35,000 clones in the sample, with roughly 1.5% held by the top ten. Specimen: blood buffy coat. These receptors were collected from a woman aged 18 to 75 with a cervical HPV16 infection that either progressed to CIN3+ or cleared (not recorded which).

Points on this clone: The sequenced fragment ends 3 residues before the CDR3 boundary, so the rest is inferred from the germline J gene. The V and J genes are TRBV19 and TRBJ2-1; tentative D call: TRBD1 (6 bases). V lost 7 bases and J 4 bases, leaving 20 bases between the germline ends. This CDR3 contains 16 residues. The germline gives CDR1 LNHDA, CDR2 SQIVND (reference sequence). CDR3 bases read: TGTGCCAGTAAGGATAGGGGGACCGCGTTGTACAATGAG. This gives the protein CASKDRGTALYNE. From start to end, the CDR3 is CASKDRGTALYNEQFF.

Regarding this clone: The missing CDR3 end, 3 residues past where the read stops, is filled in from the germline J gene. V is TRBV28 and J is TRBJ2-7; 8 nucleotides line up with TRBD1. In germline, CDR1 is MDHEN, CDR2 SYDVKM. The CDR3 runs 15 residues. J was trimmed by 4 bases and V by 2 bases; bases with no gene match: 7. CDR3 loop: CASSLGTGGSYEQYF. The CDR3 DNA, read in part, is TGTGCCAGCAGTTTAGGTACAGGGGGTTCTTACGAG.

For this clone: The read ends 3 residues before the CDR3 terminus; that terminus is restored from the germline J gene. The chain recombines TRBV19 with TRBJ1-2; 9 bases match TRBD1. Unmatched junction bases numbered 7, after V lost 7 bases and J lost 4 bases. The CDR3 covers 14 residues. Germline V gives CDR1 LNHDA, CDR2 SQIVND (reference sequence). Incomplete CDR3 DNA: TGTGCCAGTAACCAGGGGACAGGGACCTATGGC. Translating gives CASNQGTGTYG. The complete CDR3 sequence is CASNQGTGTYGYTF.

Details on this clone: The read comes to an end 3 residues before the CDR3 does, leaving the germline J gene to fill in the end. This chain links TRBV18 with TRBJ1-1; possibly TRBD1 for D (6 bases). Germline CDR1 KGHSH, CDR2 LQKENI. The CDR3 runs 13 residues. V shed 4 bases and J shed 7 bases, with 13 bases lying between them. CDR3 loop: CASSQGGVREAFF. Incomplete CDR3 DNA: TGTGCCAGCTCACAAGGGGGGGTTCGTGAA.

Note on this clone: The read ends 3 residues early relative to the CDR3; the germline J gene fills the gap. The rearrangement joins TRBV5-1 to TRBJ2-3; 7 bases align to TRBD1. The CDR3 consists of 15 residues. From germline, CDR1 is SGHRS and CDR2 YFSETQ. The CDR3 protein is CASSSTGTEEETQYF. Partial CDR3 DNA: TGCGCCAGCAGCTCCACCGGGACAGAAGAAGAGACG.

Turning to this clone: The CDR3 end lies 3 residues beyond the end of the read and is filled in from the germline J gene. The genes are TRBV4-1 and TRBJ2-2, with D hard to call. The CDR3 extends over 13 amino acids. CDR1 is MGHRA, CDR2 YSYEKL, per germline. CDR3: CASSQAPYEKLFF. The sequenced part of the CDR3 DNA is TGCGCCAGCAGCCAAGCCCCCTATGAAAAG.

Comment on this clone: Read coverage stops 3 residues before the CDR3 terminus; the germline J gene supplies the remainder. The chain uses TRBV20-1 and TRBJ2-2, with D hard to call. The CDR3 spans 15 residues. Germline CDR1 reads DFQATT; CDR2 reads SNEGSKA (reference sequence). V was cut by 1 base and J by 0 bases, with 9 bases left in between. CDR3 region: CSARGGGANTGELFF. The CDR3 bases that were read are TGCAGTGCTAGAGGAGGTGGTGCGAACACCGGGGAG.

As concerns this clone: The read stops 3 residues short of the end of the CDR3; the missing end is completed from the germline J gene. The genes are TRBV20-1 and TRBJ2-1; D gene ambiguous. V lost 6 bases to trimming and J lost 0 bases, with 18 bases between them. The CDR3 has 16 residues. Germline V gene data show CDR1 as DFQATT and CDR2 as SNEGSKA (reference sequence). Incomplete CDR3 DNA: TGCAGTGCCCCTCCTGGCGGAGCCAGCTCCTACAATGAG. Amino acid sequence: CSAPPGGASSYNE. The whole CDR3 region reads CSAPPGGASSYNEQFF.

As to this clone: The read ends 3 residues before the CDR3 terminus; that terminus is restored from the germline J gene. The V and J genes are TRBV5-5 and TRBJ1-6, with a tentative D call TRBD1 (5 bases). Germline lookup yields CDR1 SGHKS and CDR2 YYEKEE (reference sequence). The CDR3 runs to 15 residues. The V end was cut by 0 bases, the J end by 7 bases, with 11 bases between. The CDR3 region is CASSLAGTGNSPLHF. The sequenced part of the CDR3 DNA is TGTGCCAGCAGCTTGGCAGGGACTGGGAATTCACCC.

To note about this clone: The CDR3 end falls 3 residues outside the read, so it is completed with the germline J gene. The rearrangement links TRBV5-1 to TRBJ1-2; 9 positions agree with TRBD1. The CDR3 covers 15 residues. Germline CDR1 is SGHRS and CDR2 is YFSETQ. The CDR3 bases that were read are TGCGCCAGCAGCTCCACAGGGGGCGCGGGTTGGGGC. It translates to CASSSTGGAGWG. The whole CDR3 sequence is CASSSTGGAGWGYTF. The full variable domain, with the rest looked up from reference TRBV5-1 and TRBJ1-2, is KAGVTQTPRYLIKTRGQQVTLSCSPISGHRSVSWYQQTPGQGLQFLFEYFSETQRNKGNFPGRFSGRQFSNSRSEMNVSTLELGDSALYLCASSSTGGAGWGYTFGSGTRLTVV.

The CDR3 DNA, read in part, is TGTGCCAGCTCAGCCGGGACAGGGGAGGTCAAAAACATT. It translates to CASSAGTGEVKNI. The whole CDR3 region reads CASSAGTGEVKNIQYF. The chain has TRBV18 and TRBJ2-4, with TRBD1 identical over 10 bases. The observed sequence ends 3 residues before the CDR3 terminus, with the missing tail filled in from the germline J gene. Germline V gene lookup returns CDR1 KGHSH and CDR2 LQKENI. V shed 5 bases and J 3 bases; nucleotides not matched to a gene: 7. CDR3 length: 16 residues.

About this clone: The CDR3 extends 3 residues past the end of the read, so its final part is completed from the germline J gene. The chain has TRBV7-2 and TRBJ2-5; possible D gene TRBD2, 5 bases. The CDR3 totals 15 residues. Germline assignment: CDR1 SGHTA and CDR2 FQGNSA. Trimming took off 0 bases at V and 1 base at J, with 9 bases between the two ends. CDR3 DNA, as far as it was read: TGTGCCAGCAGCTTAGCGTTAGCGTTCCAAGAGACC. Translated: CASSLALAFQET. The entire CDR3 sequence reads CASSLALAFQETQYF.

About this clone: The CDR3 end lies 3 residues beyond the end of the read and is filled in from the germline J gene. The V call is TRBV5-4, the J call TRBJ2-2; perhaps TRBD1 as D (6 bases). Germline CDR1 SGHNT, CDR2 YYREEE (reference sequence). CDR3 length: 15 residues. With 2 bases removed from V and 0 bases from J, the gap between germline ends came to 8 bases. The CDR3 sequence: CASSFTGSNTGELFF. Incomplete CDR3 DNA: TGTGCCAGCAGCTTTACAGGGTCGAACACCGGGGAG. The full variable domain, in which reference TRBV5-4 and TRBJ2-2 provide the parts outside the CDR3, is ETGVTQSPTHLIKTRGQQVTLRCSSQSGHNTVSWYQQALGQGPQFIFQYYREEENGRGNFPPRFSGLQFPNYSSELNVNALELDDSALYLCASSFTGSNTGELFFGEGSRLTVL.

Comments on this clone: Sequence at one end of the junction differs from germline and may be a read error. From the germline J gene comes the end of the CDR3, since the read stops 3 residues before it. Distinct nucleotide sequences in the sample also encode this CDR3. The chain links TRBV30 to TRBJ1-3; the D is unclear. The CDR3 contains 13 residues. Germline CDR1 and CDR2: GTSNPN and SVGIG (reference sequence). This CDR3 is CAWKQSSGNTIYF. CDR3 DNA (partial): TGTGCCTGGAAACAGTCCTCTGGAAACACA. The whole variable domain, remainder taken from reference TRBV30 and TRBJ1-3, is SQTIHQWPATLVQPVGSPLSLECTVEGTSNPNLYWYRQAAGRGLQLLFYSVGIGQISSEVPQNLSASRPQDRQFILSSKKLLLSDSGFYLCAWKQSSGNTIYFGEGSWLTVV.

About this clone itself: The CDR3 end lies 3 residues beyond the end of the read and is filled in from the germline J gene. The chain couples TRBV2 to TRBJ2-5, with 13 bases fitting TRBD2. The germline V gene encodes CDR1 SNHLY and CDR2 FYNNEI. This CDR3 spans 16 amino acids. The ends lost 4 bases at V and 4 bases at J; junction bases unmatched: 6. The CDR3 reads CASSAALAGGGETQYF. The CDR3 bases that were read are TGTGCCAGCAGTGCCGCACTAGCGGGAGGGGGAGAGACC.

To note about this clone: The read terminates 3 residues before the CDR3 end, so the remaining end is supplied by the germline J gene. This chain joins TRBV20-1 and TRBJ2-1, with 8 bases that match TRBD2. With V trimmed by 3 bases and J by 7 bases, 8 bases remained unmatched. CDR3 length equals 14 residues. CDR1 DFQATT and CDR2 SNEGSKA come from the germline V gene (reference sequence). CDR3 region: CSARRAGGVNEQFF. The DNA read from the CDR3 is TGCAGTGCTAGGCGGGCGGGGGGCGTGAATGAG.

Note on this clone: The read comes to an end 3 residues before the CDR3 does, leaving the germline J gene to fill in the end. J is TRBJ2-7 and V is TRBV5-5, with D uncertain. The CDR3 totals 11 residues. Germline lookup yields CDR1 SGHKS and CDR2 YYEKEE (reference sequence). Between the trimmed V and J ends, which lost 8 bases and 3 bases, there was a span of 9 bases. The CDR3 bases that were read are TGTGCCAGTCTCACCGGCTACGAG. It encodes CASLTGYE. The entire CDR3 protein is CASLTGYEQYF. Using reference TRBV5-5 and TRBJ2-7 for the parts outside the CDR3, the full variable domain is DAGVTQSPTHLIKTRGQQVTLRCSPISGHKSVSWYQQVLGQGPQFIFQYYEKEERGRGNFPDRFSARQFPNYSSELNVNALLLGDSALYLCASLTGYEQYFGPGTRLTVT.

Of note for this clone: The CDR3 end lies 3 residues beyond the end of the read and is filled in from the germline J gene. This chain links TRBV6-2 or TRBV6-3 with TRBJ2-1; TRBD2 aligns across 12 bases. The CDR3 sequence is 14 residues long. Germline assignment: CDR1 MNHEY and CDR2 SVGEGT. Trimming took 6 bases from V and 7 from J; bases not matched to a gene: 4. Incomplete CDR3 DNA: TGTGCCAGCAGGTGGCTAGCGGGAGGGAATGAG. Protein product: CASRWLAGGNE. The whole CDR3 protein reads CASRWLAGGNEQFF.

Worth noting for this clone: Read data end 3 residues before the CDR3 end; the end is taken from the germline J gene. The chain combines TRBV6-1 with TRBJ2-7; D gene unclear. The CDR3 loop spans 11 amino acids. From germline, CDR1 is MNHNS and CDR2 SASEGT. V lost 1 base, J lost 5 bases, and 3 bases lay in between. The DNA read from the CDR3 is TGTGCCAGCAGTGAAGAGGACGAG. Translating it yields CASSEEDE. In full, the CDR3 is CASSEEDEQYF.

With regard to this clone: Read coverage stops 3 residues before the CDR3 terminus; the germline J gene supplies the remainder. The chain recombines TRBV29-1 with TRBJ2-1; D unresolved. Deletions cut 8 bases from V and 0 bases from J, with 11 bases between. Germline loops: CDR1 SQVTM, CDR2 ANQGSEA. The CDR3 extends over 13 amino acids. The sequenced part of the CDR3 DNA is TGCAGCTTGTACAATCTCTCCTACAATGAG. It encodes CSLYNLSYNE. The entire CDR3 is CSLYNLSYNEQFF.

To note about this clone: The read ends 3 residues before the CDR3 terminus; that terminus is restored from the germline J gene. The rearrangement uses TRBV18 and TRBJ2-3; 11 bases agree with TRBD2. CDR3 length equals 20 residues. CDR1 and CDR2 (germline): KGHSH, LQKENI. Unmatched junction bases numbered 13, after V lost 0 bases and J lost 2 bases. The CDR3 spells CASSPPNTSGGRSYTDTQYF. CDR3 bases read: TGTGCCAGCTCACCACCTAATACTAGCGGGGGCCGAAGCTACACAGATACG.

Notes on this clone: Read sequence stops 3 residues before the CDR3 end, and the germline J gene provides the missing end. The J gene is TRBJ2-7, the V gene TRBV20-1; TRBD2 agrees at 12 bases. The junction had 12 bases not matched to a gene; V was cut back by 0 bases and J by 0 bases. The CDR3 totals 19 residues. Germline CDR1 DFQATT, CDR2 SNEGSKA (reference sequence). The CDR3 bases that were read are TGCAGTGCTAGAGATTGGGGATCGGCTAGCGGGAGGGGCTCCTACGAG. Its protein product is CSARDWGSASGRGSYE. The full-length CDR3 reads as CSARDWGSASGRGSYEQYF.

Concerning this clone: Read coverage stops 3 residues before the CDR3 terminus; the germline J gene supplies the remainder. The rearrangement links TRBV5-1 to TRBJ1-2; 9 bases are shared with TRBD1. The CDR3 runs to 16 residues. The germline gives CDR1 SGHRS, CDR2 YFSETQ. The CDR3 spells CASSRSSGQGMNGYTF. Incomplete CDR3 DNA: TGCGCCAGCAGCCGCTCCTCGGGACAGGGTATGAACGGC.

About this clone itself: The missing CDR3 end, 3 residues past where the read stops, is filled in from the germline J gene. V gene TRBV19 combines with J gene TRBJ1-5, with 7 bases aligning to TRBD1. V trimming: 7 bases; J trimming: 7 bases; junction bases outside the gene matches: 13. The germline CDR1 and CDR2 sequences are LNHDA and SQIVND (reference sequence). This CDR3 region has 15 residues. The CDR3 loop is CASNPTQGPGQPQHF. The covered CDR3 bases are TGTGCCAGTAACCCAACACAGGGGCCTGGACAGCCC.

CDR3 residues: CASTPTVRGGYTF. CDR3 bases read: TGTGCCAGTACTCCCACCGTTCGGGGTGGC. The chain carries TRBV28 and TRBJ1-2; D is uncertain. The CDR3 extends 3 residues past the end of the read, so its final part is completed from the germline J gene. V shed 9 bases and J shed 7 bases, with 18 bases lying between them. Germline CDR1 MDHEN, CDR2 SYDVKM. The CDR3 consists of 13 residues.

Remarks on this clone: The read stops 3 residues short of the end of the CDR3; the missing end is completed from the germline J gene. The chain is built from TRBV7-2 and TRBJ2-7; 7 bases line up with TRBD2. J gave up 6 bases and V 1 base, and 6 bases lay outside the gene matches. Germline values: CDR1 SGHTA, CDR2 FQGNSA. CDR3 length: 14 residues. The CDR3 reads CASSLVSGEGEQYF. CDR3 DNA, as far as it was read: TGTGCCAGCAGCTTAGTGAGCGGGGAGGGCGAG.